This passage covers 32 T cell receptor beta chains from one sample sequenced in a study of PD-1 blockade in classical Hodgkin lymphoma. TCRdb's copy holds only in-frame clones and misses some; the assay was immunoSEQ multiplex PCR. The sample shows fewer than 20,000 clones, 75% to 85% of them seen only once. All trial patients relapsed after autologous stem cell transplantation. This specimen was peripheral blood mononuclear cells (PBMCs), taken at baseline. All receptors come from a human donor with classical Hodgkin lymphoma.

CDR3 in amino acids: CASSLSGIYSYEQYF. Here the CDR3 DNA reads TGTGCCAGCAGCTTATCAGGCATCTACTCCTACGAGCAGTACTTC. The chain uses TRBV7-2 and TRBJ2-7, with D hard to call. V was trimmed by 2 bases and J by 0 bases, leaving 11 bases between them. This CDR3 region has 15 residues. Germline-derived CDR1 and CDR2 are SGHTA and FQGNSA.

This clone was detected only a few times. This chain joins TRBV5-1 and TRBJ2-1; D is possibly TRBD2 (5 bases). Trimming removed 2 bases at V and 0 bases at J, with 9 bases between. CDR3 size: 15 residues. From germline, CDR1 is SGHRS and CDR2 YFSETQ. This CDR3 is CASSFSASSYNEQFF. The CDR3 coding sequence is TGCGCCAGCAGCTTTAGCGCGAGCTCCTACAATGAGCAGTTCTTC.

Relative to its sample, this clone is medium-sized. This rearrangement joins TRBV19 to TRBJ1-5; TRBD1 matches 9 bases. J lost 2 bases, V lost 7 bases, and 9 bases had no gene match. The CDR3 consists of 16 residues. The germline V gene has CDR1 LNHDA and CDR2 SQIVND (reference sequence). CDR3 sequence: CASTTLRTGGNQPQHF. In DNA, the CDR3 is TGTGCCAGTACGACCCTGCGGACAGGGGGCAATCAGCCCCAGCATTTT.

This clone was detected only a few times. The chain couples TRBV7-3 to TRBJ1-1; 7 positions agree with TRBD1. CDR3 length: 15 residues. CDR1 and CDR2 from the germline V gene are SGHTA and FQGTGA. Trimming removed 1 base from V and 1 base from J; junction bases left unmatched: 3. Here the CDR3 reads CASSLRRQGNTEAFF. The DNA of the CDR3 is TGTGCCAGCAGCTTAAGGAGACAGGGGAACACTGAAGCTTTCTTT.

This chain links TRBV6-6 with TRBJ2-7; D remains ambiguous. The CDR3 length is 14 residues. Germline V gives CDR1 MNHNY, CDR2 SVGAGI (reference sequence). V was clipped by 5 bases and J by 2 bases, with 13 bases between them. The CDR3 sequence: CASSQQTTTYEQYF. As DNA, the CDR3 is TGTGCCAGCAGTCAGCAGACAACTACCTACGAGCAGTACTTC.

The rearrangement uses TRBV2 and TRBJ1-2, with TRBD1 as a possible D gene (6 bases). There are 14 residues in the CDR3. Trimming took 6 bases from V and 4 from J, leaving 15 bases between them. The germline CDR1 and CDR2 sequences are SNHLY and FYNNEI. The DNA for the CDR3 is TGTGCCAGCAGCCTAACGACAGGATCCTATGGCTACACCTTC. It translates to CASSLTTGSYGYTF.

The chain is built from TRBV10-2 and TRBJ2-7, with D maybe TRBD1 (6 bases). Deletions cut 2 bases from V and 4 bases from J, with 6 bases between. The V gene's germline CDR1 is WSHSY and CDR2 SAAADI. The CDR3 is made up of 12 amino acids. This CDR3 is CASSETGYEQYF. The DNA for the CDR3 is TGCGCCAGCAGTGAGACAGGGTACGAGCAGTACTTC.

The V and J genes are TRBV5-1 and TRBJ2-7, with 9 bases fitting TRBD2. Germline values: CDR1 SGHRS, CDR2 YFSETQ. The CDR3 has 17 residues. J was trimmed by 0 bases and V by 2 bases; bases with no gene match: 9. The DNA for the CDR3 is TGCGCCAGCAGCTTCGGGGGTTCACTAGCGGGCTCCTACGAGCAGTACTTC. It is translated as CASSFGGSLAGSYEQYF.

This clone was counted a single time. The chain recombines TRBV20-1 with TRBJ2-5; D uncertain. With 6 bases removed from V and 9 bases from J, the gap between germline ends came to 14 bases. The CDR3 is made up of 11 amino acids. Germline CDR1 reads DFQATT; CDR2 reads SNEGSKA (reference sequence). The CDR3: CSAPRSEAQYF. The CDR3 bases are TGCAGTGCCCCCAGGAGTGAGGCCCAGTACTTC.

This clone was recorded only once. The chain joins TRBV7-8 to TRBJ2-7, with unresolved D. V was shortened by 0 bases and J by 6 bases, with 12 bases between the two germline ends. In germline, CDR1 is SGHVS, CDR2 FQNEAQ. This CDR3 comprises 14 residues. The CDR3 loop is CASSLAISPGEQYF. The CDR3 nucleotides read TGTGCCAGCAGCTTAGCGATCAGTCCCGGCGAGCAGTACTTC.

This clone was recorded a few times. V usage is TRBV29-1 and J usage is TRBJ1-2; D remains unclear. The CDR3 extends over 13 amino acids. The V gene lost 4 bases and the J gene lost 5 bases, with 14 bases spanning the gap. Germline values: CDR1 SQVTM, CDR2 ANQGSEA. The CDR3 nucleotides are TGCAGCGTTGGTGGAACAGCGGCATATGGCTACACCTTC. Translation gives CSVGGTAAYGYTF.

V gene TRBV5-1 combines with J gene TRBJ2-3; D could derive from TRBD1 or TRBD2 (7 bases each). Trimming pared 1 base from V and 2 bases from J, leaving 14 bases between. The CDR3 is 16 amino acids. Looked up from germline, CDR1 is SGHRS and CDR2 is YFSETQ. The CDR3 nucleotides read TGCGCCAGCAGCTTGCAGGGGGGGGGCCCCACAGATACGCAGTATTTT. It is translated as CASSLQGGGPTDTQYF.

This chain joins TRBV14 and TRBJ2-2, with D perhaps TRBD1 (6 bases). V was cut by 7 bases and J by 0 bases, with 12 bases left in between. This CDR3 contains 15 residues. Germline loops: CDR1 SGHDN, CDR2 FVKESK. The chain's CDR3 is CASKGGRANTGELFF. CDR3 in DNA: TGTGCCAGCAAAGGGGGTCGGGCGAACACCGGGGAGCTGTTTTTT.

The chain couples TRBV6-6 to TRBJ2-6; 7 nucleotides align to TRBD1. This CDR3 is built from 15 residues. Germline CDR1 is MNHNY and CDR2 is SVGAGI (reference sequence). V gave up 7 bases and J gave up 4 bases; unmatched junction bases: 7. The CDR3 loop is CASTQTGSGANVLTF. The CDR3 DNA is TGTGCCAGCACCCAGACAGGGAGCGGGGCCAACGTCCTGACTTTC.

This chain joins TRBV4-1 and TRBJ2-1; 10 bases agree with TRBD2. The CDR3 loop spans 11 amino acids. V gave up 8 bases and J gave up 16 bases; unmatched junction bases: 8. The germline gives CDR1 MGHRA, CDR2 YSYEKL. CDR3 DNA: TGCGCCAGCGGGACGGGGACTAGCGCTTTCTTC. Translating gives CASGTGTSAFF.

V and J are TRBV7-2 and TRBJ2-1, with 8 positions matching TRBD2. The CDR3 covers 15 residues. CDR1 is SGHTA, CDR2 FQGNSA, per germline. After removal of 2 bases from V and 6 bases from J, the junction contained 6 bases not matched to a gene. The CDR3 coding sequence is TGTGCCAGCAGCTTAAGCGGGGGCGGGATCAATGAGCAGTTCTTC. This encodes CASSLSGGGINEQFF.

The CDR3 DNA sequence: TGTGCCAGCAGCTCGTGGGGGCAGGGGATAGATACGCAGTATTTT. This encodes CASSSWGQGIDTQYF. This rearrangement joins TRBV7-8 to TRBJ2-3, with D possibly TRBD1 on 6 matching bases. CDR1 and CDR2 (germline): SGHVS, FQNEAQ. Trimming cost V 4 bases and J 5 bases, with 16 bases left between them. The CDR3 consists of 15 residues.

The CDR3 loop is CASSQDLGFSYEQYF. The CDR3 DNA reads TGTGCCAGCAGCCAAGATCTCGGGTTCTCCTACGAGCAGTACTTC. The rearrangement links TRBV14 to TRBJ2-7; D is uncertain. From germline, CDR1 is SGHDN and CDR2 FVKESK. The V end lost 0 bases, the J end lost 0 bases, and 9 bases lay between the germline ends. The CDR3 spans 15 residues.

The chain joins TRBV11-3 to TRBJ2-5; 10 bases map to TRBD1. The CDR3 runs to 16 residues. The J segment lost 1 base and the V segment lost 2 bases, leaving 4 bases of the junction unmatched. Germline loops: CDR1 SGHNT, CDR2 YENEEA. CDR3 loop: CASSLSRDRGQETQYF. Here the CDR3 DNA reads TGTGCCAGCAGCTTAAGCCGGGACAGGGGCCAAGAGACCCAGTACTTC.

CDR3 protein: CASSIYSLSYNEQFF. The CDR3 nucleotides read TGTGCCAGTAGTATATACTCCCTCTCCTACAATGAGCAGTTCTTC. The V gene is TRBV19, the J gene TRBJ2-1; D unclear. The germline CDR1 and CDR2 sequences are LNHDA and SQIVND (reference sequence). The CDR3 has 15 amino acids. Trimming cost V 2 bases and J 0 bases, with 8 bases left between them.

This clone was observed once. This chain joins TRBV4-1 and TRBJ1-1; D may be TRBD1 (5 bases). With 5 bases removed from V and 0 bases from J, the gap between germline ends came to 10 bases. There are 14 residues in the CDR3. Per the germline V gene, CDR1 is MGHRA and CDR2 is YSYEKL. The chain's CDR3 is CASSFDRVNTEAFF. The DNA of the CDR3 is TGCGCCAGCAGCTTCGACAGAGTGAACACTGAAGCTTTCTTT.

V gene TRBV25-1 combines with J gene TRBJ2-2, with 10 bases identical to TRBD2. In germline, CDR1 is MGHDK, CDR2 SYGVNS. V lost 6 bases to trimming and J lost 4 bases; unmatched junction nucleotides: 8. The CDR3 is made up of 16 amino acids. The CDR3 protein is CASRTASGGGTGELFF. The CDR3 DNA reads as TGTGCCAGCAGAACAGCTAGCGGGGGCGGCACCGGGGAGCTGTTTTTT.

This clone was recorded a few times. The chain joins TRBV19 to TRBJ1-1; maybe TRBD1 (6 bases). The ends were cut back, 5 bases at V and 4 bases at J, with 20 bases in the middle. The germline CDR1 and CDR2 sequences are LNHDA and SQIVND (reference sequence). This CDR3 region has 16 residues. The CDR3 nucleotides are TGTGCCAGTAGTGCTACCCCCTCTTTAGGGGGCACTGAAGCTTTCTTT. Encoded protein: CASSATPSLGGTEAFF.

The chain combines TRBV9 with TRBJ1-2; no firm D call. V gave up 4 bases and J gave up 5 bases, with 12 bases separating them. The V gene's germline CDR1 is SGDLS and CDR2 YYNGEE. The CDR3 covers 13 residues. The CDR3: CASSSGERYGYTF. The CDR3 coding sequence is TGTGCCAGCAGCTCGGGAGAGAGGTATGGCTACACCTTC.

This chain uses TRBV5-3 with TRBJ2-5; 15 bases align to TRBD2. TRBV5-3 is designated an ORF whose function remains uncertain. The V gene end was trimmed by 4 bases and the J gene end by 1 base; junction bases not matched to a gene: 11. The CDR3 has 19 amino acids. The CDR3 is CARSPGLAGGPTLQETQYF. CDR3 nucleotide sequence: TGTGCCAGAAGCCCCGGACTAGCGGGGGGGCCGACGCTCCAAGAGACCCAGTACTTC.

The chain joins TRBV5-1 to TRBJ2-7, with 9 bases aligning to TRBD1. CDR3 length: 12 amino acids. Germline loops: CDR1 SGHRS, CDR2 YFSETQ. V dropped 4 bases and J dropped 6; count of bases not matched to a gene: 2. In nucleotides, the CDR3 is TGCGCCAGCAGCAAGACAGGGGGCGAGCAGTACTTC. This codes for CASSKTGGEQYF.

CDR3 residues: CASSSGTGPRGSNQPQHF. The CDR3 nucleotides read TGTGCCAGCAGCTCAGGGACAGGCCCCCGGGGTAGCAATCAGCCCCAGCATTTT. This rearrangement joins TRBV7-6 to TRBJ1-5, with 8 bases that match TRBD1. This CDR3 has 18 residues. Losses at the gene ends were 4 bases for V and 0 bases for J; bases not matched to a gene: 11. CDR1 SGHVS and CDR2 FNYEAQ come from the germline V gene.

The V call is TRBV7-9, the J call TRBJ2-7; TRBD1 matches 8 bases. The CDR3 is made up of 16 amino acids. Trimming took 1 base from V and 1 from J; bases not matched to a gene: 6. Per germline, CDR1 SEHNR and CDR2 FQNEAQ (reference sequence). The CDR3 loop is CASSLDQGAESYEQYF. The CDR3 DNA follows: TGTGCCAGCAGCTTAGACCAGGGGGCGGAATCCTACGAGCAGTACTTC. The complete variable domain, with remaining parts taken from reference TRBV7-9 and TRBJ2-7, reads DTGVSQNPRHKITKRGQNVTFRCDPISEHNRLYWYRQTLGQGPEFLTYFQNEAQLEKSRLLSDRFSAERPKGSFSTLEIQRTEQGDSAMYLCASSLDQGAESYEQYFGPGTRLTVT.

The chain combines TRBV5-1 with TRBJ2-7; weak D call: TRBD1 (6 bases). Germline lookup yields CDR1 SGHRS and CDR2 YFSETQ. This CDR3 is built from 14 residues. V was shortened by 5 bases and J by 0 bases, with 12 bases between the two germline ends. CDR3 in amino acids: CASRTGSDSYEQYF. CDR3 nucleotides: TGCGCCAGCAGAACAGGGTCGGACTCCTACGAGCAGTACTTC. Using reference TRBV5-1 and TRBJ2-7 for the parts outside the CDR3, the full variable domain is KAGVTQTPRYLIKTRGQQVTLSCSPISGHRSVSWYQQTPGQGLQFLFEYFSETQRNKGNFPGRFSGRQFSNSRSEMNVSTLELGDSALYLCASRTGSDSYEQYFGPGTRLTVT.

For the CDR3, the DNA is TGCAGCGTTGAAGATAGGACAGGGGCCGCTGAAGCTTTCTTT. Its translation: CSVEDRTGAAEAFF. This chain joins TRBV29-1 and TRBJ1-1, with TRBD1 identical over 9 bases. The trim removed 0 bases at V and 6 bases at J, leaving 5 bases unmatched. This CDR3 is built from 14 residues. Per the germline V gene, CDR1 is SQVTM and CDR2 is ANQGSEA.

CDR3 sequence: CASSQVGGNTEAFF. The CDR3 DNA sequence: TGTGCCAGCAGCCAAGTCGGGGGAAACACTGAAGCTTTCTTT. The chain combines TRBV14 with TRBJ1-1, with D possibly TRBD1 on 5 matching bases. The V and J ends lost 1 base and 2 bases respectively, with 8 bases between them. Germline V gene lookup returns CDR1 SGHDN and CDR2 FVKESK. This CDR3 spans 14 amino acids.

This chain joins TRBV6-1 and TRBJ2-3; D possibly corresponds to TRBD1 (6 bases). The CDR3 sequence is 15 residues long. Trimming pared 6 bases from V and 4 bases from J, leaving 17 bases between. The germline V gene encodes CDR1 MNHNS and CDR2 SASEGT. CDR3 DNA sequence: TGTGCCAGCAGCTTCCGGACAGAATCGTCAGATACGCAGTATTTT. Amino acids: CASSFRTESSDTQYF.